This record covers a single T cell receptor (beta chain). Its antigen is as yet unknown. Using immunoSEQ multiplex PCR, the repertoire was profiled, and TCRdb retains in-frame clones only, with some absent. Seen here are over 45,000 clones, roughly three quarters observed once, and the top ten hold 1.5%. The entry originates in a study of STAT5B mutations in CD4+ large granular lymphocyte leukemia. In the study overall: Among healthy controls, a particular HLA allele went with more CDR3 'QG' motifs.

General study points: No patients shared main leukemic clonotypes, though approximately 26% appeared at low frequency elsewhere.

Germline-derived CDR1 and CDR2 are KGHSH and LQKENI. This CDR3 is 13 amino acids long. The V end was cut by 3 bases, the J end by 2 bases, with 8 bases between. The sequence derives from a human donor in good health. This chain joins TRBV18 and TRBJ2-7; D not certain. Sequencing was done on a sample of CD4+ T cells from blood buffy coats. CDR3 region: CASSPPVTYEQYF. CDR3 DNA: TGTGCCAGCTCACCCCCGGTAACCTACGAGCAGTACTTC.